The T cell receptor (beta chain) under discussion was sequenced for a study of blood T cell repertoires in COVID-19. Study-level information: Nucleic acid was either cDNA or gDNA, and it came from T cells, B-cell-depleted T cells, or PBMCs.

Original processing methods: The authors estimated nucleated cell counts from reference gene primer amplification. Measured with immunoSEQ multiplex PCR; TCRdb has only the in-frame clones, and not every one. V and J calls plus clone size are reproduced from that table; the DNA served to infer D and trimming. Altogether about 150,000 clones are present, about 89% being singletons, with the ten largest covering 0.55%. The V gene's germline CDR1 is LGHDT and CDR2 YNNKEL (reference sequence). This CDR3 is built from 15 residues. V lost 1 base and J lost 0, with 7 bases in between. This clone was detected only once.

Source material: peripheral blood. This receptor was identified in a man in his fifties with acute or convalescent COVID-19. V is TRBV3-1 (or the pseudogene TRBV3-2) and J is TRBJ1-3; D gene ambiguous. The CDR3 reads CASSQAAASGNTIYF. The CDR3 region has the DNA TGTGCCAGCAGCCAAGCCGCGGCCTCTGGAAACACCATATATTTT.